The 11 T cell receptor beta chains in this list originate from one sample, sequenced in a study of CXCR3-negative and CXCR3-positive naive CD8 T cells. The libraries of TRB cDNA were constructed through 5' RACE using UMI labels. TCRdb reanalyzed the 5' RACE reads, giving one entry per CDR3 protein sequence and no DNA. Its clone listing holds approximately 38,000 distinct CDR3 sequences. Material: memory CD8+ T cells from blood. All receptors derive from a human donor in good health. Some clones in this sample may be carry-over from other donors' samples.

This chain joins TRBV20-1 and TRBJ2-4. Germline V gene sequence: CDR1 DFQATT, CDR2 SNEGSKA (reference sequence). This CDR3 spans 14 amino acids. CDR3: CSAPELIAKNIQYF.

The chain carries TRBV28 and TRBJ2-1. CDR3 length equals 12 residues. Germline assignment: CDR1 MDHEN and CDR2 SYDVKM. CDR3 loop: CASSYSLDEQFF.

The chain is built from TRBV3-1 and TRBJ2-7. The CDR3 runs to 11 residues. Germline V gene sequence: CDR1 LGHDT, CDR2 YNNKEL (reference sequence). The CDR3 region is CASSSGYEQYF.

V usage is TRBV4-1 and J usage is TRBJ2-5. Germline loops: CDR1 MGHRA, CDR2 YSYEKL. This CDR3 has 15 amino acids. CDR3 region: CASSQDGSEQETQYF.

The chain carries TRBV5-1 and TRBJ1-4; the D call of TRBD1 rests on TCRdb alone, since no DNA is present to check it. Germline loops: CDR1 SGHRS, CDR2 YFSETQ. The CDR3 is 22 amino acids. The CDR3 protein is CASSLALTGGLLLSTTNEKLFF.

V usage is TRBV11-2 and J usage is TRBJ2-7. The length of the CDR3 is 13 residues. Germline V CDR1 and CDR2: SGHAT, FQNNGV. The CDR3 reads CASSEGPTYEQYF.

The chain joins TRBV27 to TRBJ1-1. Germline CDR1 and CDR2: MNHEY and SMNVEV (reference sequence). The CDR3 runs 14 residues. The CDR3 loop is CASSLFGTVTEAFF.

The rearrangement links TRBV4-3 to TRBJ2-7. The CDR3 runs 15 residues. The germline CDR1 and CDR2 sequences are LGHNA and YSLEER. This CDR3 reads CAGSQDMGAALEQYF.

The CDR3 is CSVSGTGYNEQFF. The chain joins TRBV29-1 to TRBJ2-1; lacking DNA, the TRBD1 call made by TCRdb goes unchecked. The CDR3 length is 13 residues. From germline, CDR1 is SQVTM and CDR2 ANQGSEA.

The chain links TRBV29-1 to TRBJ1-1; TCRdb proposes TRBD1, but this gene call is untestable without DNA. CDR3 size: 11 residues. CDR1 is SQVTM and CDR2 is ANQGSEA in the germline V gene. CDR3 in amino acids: CSVSGAAPAFF.

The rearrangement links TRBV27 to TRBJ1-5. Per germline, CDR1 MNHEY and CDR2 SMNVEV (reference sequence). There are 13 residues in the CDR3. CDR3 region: CASSFTSNQPQHF.